The 23 T cell receptor beta chains below come from one sample, sequenced in a study of regulatory T cells in long-lasting Graves disease. Regarding time point: newly diagnosed GD, antithyroid drugs for less than 3 months. RNA isolated from PBMCs was used to make the TCR library. With iRepertoire HTBI primers and Arm-PCR of CDR3 regions, TCR beta libraries were built. TCRdb reanalysed the multiplex PCR reads using MiXCR and keeps one entry per CDR3 protein. The repertoire has more than 300,000 distinct CDR3 sequences, less than 20% of them found once; the top ten carry 20% to 25%. The sample was peripheral blood mononuclear cells (PBMCs), taken at new diagnosis, from a patient treated with antithyroid drugs. The receptor set was obtained from a female donor with Graves disease.

This clonotype appeared many times. The V and J genes are TRBV19 and TRBJ1-1, with 7 bases lining up with TRBD1. This CDR3 is built from 13 residues. Germline assignment: CDR1 LNHDA and CDR2 SQIVND (reference sequence). J gave up 4 bases and V 6 bases, and 5 bases lay outside the gene matches. Written as DNA, the CDR3 is TGTGCCAGTAGACCAGGGGGACGCACTGAAGCTTTCTTT. It specifies CASRPGGRTEAFF.

There are a few counts of this clonotype. The chain combines TRBV18 with TRBJ2-3, with TRBD1 as a possible D gene (6 bases). CDR1 KGHSH and CDR2 LQKENI come from the germline V gene. This CDR3 region has 16 residues. Trimming cost V 3 bases and J 4 bases, with 17 bases left between them. CDR3 protein: CASSPPSTGSADTQYF. Here the CDR3 DNA reads TGTGCCAGCTCACCCCCTAGTACAGGGAGCGCAGATACGCAGTATTTT.

This clonotype showed up many times. The junction differs from germline at one of its ends, possibly a read error. J is TRBJ2-7 and V is TRBV5-1; D might be TRBD1 or TRBD2, each matching 5 bases. Looked up from germline, CDR1 is SGHRS and CDR2 is YFSETQ. This CDR3 is 17 amino acids long. CDR3 bases: TGTGCCAGCAGCTCCCTGTGGGCAGGGAGTTATCCCTACGAGCAGTACTTC. Translated, it gives CASSSLWAGSYPYEQYF.

The chain links TRBV5-8 to TRBJ2-7; 7 bases map to TRBD2. CDR1 and CDR2 from the germline V gene are SGHTS and YDEGEE. Losses at the gene ends were 4 bases for V and 6 bases for J; bases not matched to a gene: 13. This CDR3 is 15 amino acids long. The CDR3 region is CASSTRTRSPGEQYF. The CDR3 region has the DNA TGTGCCAGCAGCACCCGGACTAGATCCCCTGGCGAGCAGTACTTC.

This clonotype turned up a few times. The chain recombines TRBV28 with TRBJ1-2; the D gene is possibly TRBD1 (5 bases). Germline CDR1 and CDR2: MDHEN and SYDVKM. V was trimmed by 5 bases and J by 5 bases, leaving 18 bases between them. The CDR3 covers 15 residues. DNA of the CDR3: TGTGCCAGCAGTACACGTAAGACTAGGGGATATGGCTACACCTTC. It encodes CASSTRKTRGYGYTF.

This clonotype was picked up a small number of times. V and J are TRBV5-5 and TRBJ2-1; TRBD2 aligns across 9 bases. Germline CDR1 reads SGHKS; CDR2 reads YYEKEE (reference sequence). The CDR3 is 15 residues long. With V trimmed by 4 bases and J by 7 bases, 9 bases remained unmatched. The CDR3 loop is CASSPASGVWNEQFF. In DNA form, the CDR3 reads TGTGCCAGCAGCCCAGCTAGCGGGGTCTGGAATGAGCAGTTCTTC.

The V and J genes are TRBV7-2 and TRBJ2-5; 9 nucleotides align to TRBD2. The V and J ends lost 3 bases and 5 bases, in that order; junction bases with no gene match: 7. The CDR3 extends over 15 amino acids. The germline V gene has CDR1 SGHTA and CDR2 FQGNSA. This CDR3 reads CASSFAGGRYETQYF. As DNA, the CDR3 is TGTGCCAGCAGCTTTGCGGGGGGGCGGTACGAGACCCAGTACTTC.

As concerns this clonotype: One end of the junction is discordant with germline, which a read error may explain. The chain is built from TRBV7-2 and TRBJ1-4; D is undetermined. The CDR3 length is 15 residues. Germline V gene sequence: CDR1 SGHTA, CDR2 FQGNSA. The CDR3 loop reads CAGSLTDADNEKLFF. DNA of the CDR3: TGTGCCGGCAGCTTAACCGACGCCGACAATGAGAAACTGTTTTTT. Full variable domain (rest looked up from reference TRBV7-2 and TRBJ1-4): GAGVSQSPSNKVTEKGKDVELRCDPISGHTALYWYRQSLGQGLEFLIYFQGNSAPDKSGLPSDRFSAERTGGSVSTLTIQRTQQEDSAVYLCAGSLTDADNEKLFFGSGTQLSVL.

This clonotype has ten or more counts. This chain connects TRBV15 to TRBJ1-6; weak D call: TRBD1 (6 bases). This CDR3 region has 16 residues. Between the trimmed V and J ends, which lost 3 bases and 5 bases, there was a span of 14 bases. CDR1 is LNHNV, CDR2 YYDKDF, per germline (reference sequence). Written as DNA, the CDR3 is TGTGCCACCAGCAGGTTCAGGGGCGCGGATAATTCACCCCTCCACTTT. It codes for CATSRFRGADNSPLHF.

This clonotype was recorded many times. As DNA, the CDR3 is TGTGCCAGCAGTTTAGGGAGGACAGCTAACTATGGCTACACCTTC. Residues: CASSLGRTANYGYTF. The V call is TRBV28, the J call TRBJ1-2, with D tentatively TRBD1 (6 bases). Trimming removed 2 bases from V and 0 bases from J, with 10 bases in between. The V gene's germline CDR1 is MDHEN and CDR2 SYDVKM. The CDR3 length is 15 residues.

The rearrangement uses TRBV7-8 and TRBJ2-5; 7 positions match TRBD1. J gave up 0 bases and V 4 bases, and 5 bases lay outside the gene matches. Germline V gene lookup returns CDR1 SGHVS and CDR2 FQNEAQ. There are 15 residues in the CDR3. The CDR3 loop reads CASSSDRMYQETQYF. CDR3 coding DNA: TGTGCCAGCAGCTCGGACAGGATGTACCAAGAGACCCAGTACTTC.

This clonotype turned up a few times. The rearrangement joins TRBV6-1 to TRBJ1-1, with D unresolved. This CDR3 has 13 residues. Trimming shortened V by 6 bases and J by 1 base, and 9 bases separated the two germline ends. In germline, CDR1 is MNHNS, CDR2 SASEGT. CDR3 amino acids: CASREAGNTEAFF. The CDR3 coding sequence is TGTGCCAGCAGAGAGGCCGGGAACACTGAAGCTTTCTTT.

V usage is TRBV19 and J usage is TRBJ1-5; 8 bases are a match to TRBD1. The CDR3 totals 18 residues. Germline CDR1 LNHDA, CDR2 SQIVND (reference sequence). Trimming took 3 bases from V and 3 from J; bases not matched to a gene: 13. CDR3: CASSIPLLTGDNNQPQHF. The CDR3 nucleotides read TGTGCCAGTAGTATCCCCCTGTTGACAGGGGATAACAATCAGCCCCAGCATTTT. The full variable domain, completed using reference TRBV19 and TRBJ1-5, is DGGITQSPKYLFRKEGQNVTLSCEQNLNHDAMYWYRQDPGQGLRLIYYSQIVNDFQKGDIAEGYSVSREKKESFPLTVTSAQKNPTAFYLCASSIPLLTGDNNQPQHFGDGTRLSIL.

The CDR3 region has the DNA TGTGCCTGGAAAGTGGTAGGGAGCTACTATGGCTACACCTTC. As protein: CAWKVVGSYYGYTF. V gene TRBV30 combines with J gene TRBJ1-2; no definite D call. Germline V gene data show CDR1 as GTSNPN and CDR2 as SVGIG (reference sequence). CDR3 size: 14 residues. The V gene lost 4 bases and the J gene lost 3 bases, with 15 bases spanning the gap.

This clonotype occurred many times. The V gene is TRBV9, the J gene TRBJ1-3; weak D call: TRBD1 (5 bases). V lost 2 bases and J 0 bases, leaving 12 bases between the germline ends. This CDR3 region has 16 residues. Germline CDR1 reads SGDLS; CDR2 reads YYNGEE. As DNA, the CDR3 is TGTGCCAGCAGCGTCAGAGGGGAGGGCTCTGGAAACACCATATATTTT. Amino acid sequence: CASSVRGEGSGNTIYF.

This clonotype appeared once. A much more abundant neighbour one base away suggests this may be a read error. The chain joins TRBV20-1 to TRBJ1-5; TRBD1 matches at 7 bases. Germline V gene sequence: CDR1 DFQATT, CDR2 SNEGSKA (reference sequence). This CDR3 contains 12 residues. CDR3 protein: CSARAGGQPQRF. In DNA, the CDR3 is TGCAGTGCTAGGGCAGGGGGTCAGCCCCAGCGTTTT.

Ten or more counts support this clonotype. The rearrangement joins TRBV20-1 to TRBJ1-1; D is possibly TRBD1 (5 bases). The V and J ends lost 3 bases and 5 bases respectively, with 19 bases between them. Germline CDR1 DFQATT, CDR2 SNEGSKA (reference sequence). The CDR3 totals 15 residues. DNA of the CDR3: TGCAGTGCTAGGCTTACCACAGGATCCGGGACTGAAGCTTTCTTT. Translating gives CSARLTTGSGTEAFF.

This clonotype was seen more than once but under ten times. A much larger clone differs from this one at a single base, so this may be a read error. The rearrangement uses TRBV11-2 and TRBJ2-7; maybe TRBD1 (6 bases). The germline V gene has CDR1 SGHAT and CDR2 FQNNGV. The ends were cut back, 4 bases at V and 5 bases at J, with 12 bases in the middle. The CDR3 is 13 amino acids. The CDR3 nucleotides read TGTGCCAGCAGCTCGACAGGAATTGACGAGCAGTACTTC. Amino acid sequence: CASSSTGIDEQYF.

This clonotype appeared many times. The rearrangement joins TRBV5-1 to TRBJ2-2; D is unclear. This CDR3 has 14 amino acids. Germline CDR1 SGHRS, CDR2 YFSETQ. Between the trimmed V and J ends, which lost 4 bases and 1 base, there was a span of 8 bases. The CDR3 protein is CASSADLNTGELFF. CDR3 sequence (DNA): TGCGCCAGCAGCGCTGACTTGAACACCGGGGAGCTGTTTTTT.

The chain recombines TRBV20-1 with TRBJ1-1; TRBD1 aligns across 8 bases. CDR1 is DFQATT, CDR2 SNEGSKA, per germline (reference sequence). V was pared by 6 bases and J by 10 bases, with 10 bases of the junction left unmatched. This CDR3 comprises 12 residues. The CDR3 nucleotides are TGCAGTGCCCCTTTCTCTACAGGGGGAGCTTTCTTT. As protein: CSAPFSTGGAFF.

The table lists this clonotype with many counts. V usage is TRBV6-1 and J usage is TRBJ1-1; D not certain. The CDR3 extends over 15 amino acids. V lost 7 bases, J lost 3 bases, and 18 bases lay in between. The germline gives CDR1 MNHNS, CDR2 SASEGT. In nucleotides, the CDR3 is TGTGCCAGCACCCCGACGCGGATCGGGTACACTGAAGCTTTCTTT. Translating gives CASTPTRIGYTEAFF.

This clonotype has only a few counts. The rearrangement links TRBV20-1 to TRBJ2-1; D gene ambiguous. CDR3 length equals 15 residues. V lost 0 bases and J 0 bases, leaving 9 bases between the germline ends. Germline V gene data show CDR1 as DFQATT and CDR2 as SNEGSKA (reference sequence). The CDR3 coding sequence is TGCAGTGCTAGAGATGTCTCAATCTCCTACAATGAGCAGTTCTTC. Encoded protein: CSARDVSISYNEQFF.

This chain uses TRBV4-3 with TRBJ1-4; D gene unclear. V shed 8 bases and J shed 7 bases, with 17 bases lying between them. CDR1 LGHNA and CDR2 YSLEER come from the germline V gene. CDR3 size: 14 residues. The CDR3 here is CASGSRALGEKLFF. The CDR3 bases are TGCGCCAGCGGGTCCCGGGCTCTTGGTGAAAAACTGTTTTTT.